This T cell receptor (beta chain) comes out of a study of cytomegalovirus exposure and HLA in healthy donors. The overall study: Approximately 200 million T cells yielded under 130 million unique TCR beta sequences in earlier analysis.

This CDR3 contains 15 residues. The trim removed 4 bases at V and 4 bases at J, leaving 8 bases unmatched. CDR1 is KGHSH, CDR2 LQKENI, per germline. PCR was performed using 60 Vbeta and 13 Jbeta primers. In the study's own analysis: There were around 80 million unique TCR beta chains by a later count, and some 11 million of them were shared. The protocol was immunoSEQ multiplex PCR, while the TCRdb copy is restricted to in-frame clones and leaves out a portion. Clone size and the V and J calls come from that table; the DNA yielded D and trimming. The data show over 100,000 clones, over 60% seen once. The J gene is TRBJ2-5, the V gene TRBV18, with TRBD1 identical over 8 bases. The specimen sequenced was PBMCs. This clonotype was sampled from a woman in her 30s in good health and CMV-seronegative. This chain's CDR3 is CASSQLAGGTETQYF. CDR3 in DNA: TGTGCCAGCTCACAATTGGCAGGGGGCACAGAGACCCAGTACTTC.